The clone carrying this T cell receptor (beta chain) was observed a handful of times. The sample has other DNA sequences that encode this CDR3 too. Repertoires were generated with immunoSEQ multiplex PCR, while TCRdb's copy carries only in-frame clones and drops some. The sample contains fewer than 75,000 clones, around 89% of which appear only once. The source of the sample is a study of OX40 agonist ivuxolimab in advanced cancers. This clonotype was sampled from an adult with an advanced solid tumor such as melanoma, head and neck, liver or kidney cancer. The specimen was CD4+ or CD8+ T cells sorted from blood, collected in a trial of the OX40 agonist ivuxolimab.

Here the CDR3 reads CASSLAGTQETQYF. The CDR3, as DNA: TGTGCCAGCAGCTTAGCGGGGACCCAAGAGACCCAGTACTTC. The chain carries TRBV5-4 and TRBJ2-5, with TRBD2 identical over 7 bases. The germline V gene encodes CDR1 SGHNT and CDR2 YYREEE (reference sequence). Trimming removed 2 bases from V and 1 base from J; junction bases left unmatched: 2. The CDR3 runs 14 residues.